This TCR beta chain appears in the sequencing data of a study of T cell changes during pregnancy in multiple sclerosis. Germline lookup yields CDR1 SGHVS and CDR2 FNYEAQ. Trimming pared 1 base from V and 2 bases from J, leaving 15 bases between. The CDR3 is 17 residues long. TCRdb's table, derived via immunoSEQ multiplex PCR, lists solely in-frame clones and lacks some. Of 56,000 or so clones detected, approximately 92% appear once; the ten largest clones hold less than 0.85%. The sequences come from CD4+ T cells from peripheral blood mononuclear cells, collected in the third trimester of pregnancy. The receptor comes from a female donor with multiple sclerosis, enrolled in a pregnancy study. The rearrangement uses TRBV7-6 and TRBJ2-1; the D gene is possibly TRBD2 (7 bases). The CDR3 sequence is CASSLGSGAGAYNEQFF. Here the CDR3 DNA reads TGTGCCAGCAGCTTAGGTTCGGGGGCGGGAGCCTACAATGAGCAGTTCTTC.